Presented here are 9 T cell receptor beta chains from one specimen sequenced in a study of PD-1 blockade in mismatch repair-deficient tumors. TCRdb keeps only in-frame clones here, not all; method: immunoSEQ multiplex PCR. The data show some 21,000 clones, roughly four fifths seen once. Sequenced here: PBMCs, sampled 52 weeks after starting pembrolizumab. These receptors originate from an adult with mismatch repair-deficient cancer.

The CDR3 DNA reads TGTGCCAGTAGGACTAGCGGATACACAGATACGCAGTATTTT. Translated: CASRTSGYTDTQYF. The V gene is TRBV19, the J gene TRBJ2-3; 9 nucleotides agree with TRBD2. The junction had 3 bases not matched to a gene; V was cut back by 6 bases and J by 2 bases. There are 14 residues in the CDR3. Germline V gene data show CDR1 as LNHDA and CDR2 as SQIVND (reference sequence).

V is TRBV19 and J is TRBJ2-2; the match to TRBD1 covers 8 bases. J lost 6 bases, V lost 4 bases, and 7 bases had no gene match. This CDR3 region has 15 residues. Germline lookup yields CDR1 LNHDA and CDR2 SQIVND (reference sequence). Written as DNA, the CDR3 is TGTGCCAGTAGTAAGCGACAGGGGACCGCCGGGGAGCTGTTTTTT. The encoded protein is CASSKRQGTAGELFF.

This chain connects TRBV30 to TRBJ2-3; perhaps TRBD2 as D (7 bases). Per germline, CDR1 GTSNPN and CDR2 SVGIG (reference sequence). Deletions cut 4 bases from V and 2 bases from J, with 19 bases between. This CDR3 spans 16 amino acids. In nucleotides, the CDR3 is TGTGCCTGGACCGAACTTGGGAGGGGGGTCACAGATACGCAGTATTTT. It codes for CAWTELGRGVTDTQYF.

This clone was seen once. The chain links TRBV2 to TRBJ1-5; the D gene is possibly TRBD1 (5 bases). The V gene lost 4 bases and the J gene lost 3 bases, with 10 bases spanning the gap. Germline V gives CDR1 SNHLY, CDR2 FYNNEI. The CDR3 runs 14 residues. The chain's CDR3 is CASSVGGVNQPQHF. DNA of the CDR3: TGTGCCAGCAGTGTAGGAGGGGTCAATCAGCCCCAGCATTTT.

V usage is TRBV27 and J usage is TRBJ1-4; 7 bases align to TRBD1. Germline CDR1 and CDR2: MNHEY and SMNVEV (reference sequence). This CDR3 comprises 15 residues. J lost 8 bases, V lost 5 bases, and 11 bases had no gene match. For the CDR3, the DNA is TGTGCCAGCAGTAATAACAGGGGTTTTCGGGAAAAACTGTTTTTT. Residues: CASSNNRGFREKLFF.

The chain uses TRBV9 and TRBJ1-2, with D unresolved. The V end was cut by 3 bases, the J end by 5 bases, with 8 bases between. Per germline, CDR1 SGDLS and CDR2 YYNGEE. CDR3 length: 12 amino acids. The CDR3 region has the DNA TGTGCCAGCAGCGCAGGAGGGTATGGCTACACCTTC. This codes for CASSAGGYGYTF.

V is TRBV27 and J is TRBJ2-7; D possibly corresponds to TRBD2 (6 bases). Germline V CDR1 and CDR2: MNHEY, SMNVEV (reference sequence). The CDR3 runs to 14 residues. V lost 0 bases, J lost 2 bases, and 8 bases lay in between. The CDR3 protein is CASSLSRGTYEQYF. The CDR3, as DNA: TGTGCCAGCAGTTTATCTCGCGGGACCTACGAGCAGTACTTC.

The CDR3 loop is CASSAGGASSYNEQFF. The CDR3 DNA follows: TGTGCCAGCAGTGCGGGGGGGGCCAGCTCCTACAATGAGCAGTTCTTC. The chain combines TRBV5-4 with TRBJ2-1; TRBD2 agrees at 9 bases. V lost 5 bases and J lost 0; bases outside the gene matches: 6. CDR1 is SGHNT, CDR2 YYREEE, per germline (reference sequence). This CDR3 has 16 amino acids.

This sequence joins TRBV30 and TRBJ1-5; D uncertain. The CDR3 spans 13 residues. Deletions cut 1 base from V and 3 bases from J, with 7 bases between. CDR1 is GTSNPN, CDR2 SVGIG, per germline (reference sequence). The CDR3 sequence: CAWSGGFNQPQHF. The CDR3 bases are TGTGCCTGGAGTGGAGGTTTCAATCAGCCCCAGCATTTT. Using reference TRBV30 and TRBJ1-5 for the parts outside the CDR3, the full variable domain is SQTIHQWPATLVQPVGSPLSLECTVEGTSNPNLYWYRQAAGRGLQLLFYSVGIGQISSEVPQNLSASRPQDRQFILSSKKLLLSDSGFYLCAWSGGFNQPQHFGDGTRLSIL.